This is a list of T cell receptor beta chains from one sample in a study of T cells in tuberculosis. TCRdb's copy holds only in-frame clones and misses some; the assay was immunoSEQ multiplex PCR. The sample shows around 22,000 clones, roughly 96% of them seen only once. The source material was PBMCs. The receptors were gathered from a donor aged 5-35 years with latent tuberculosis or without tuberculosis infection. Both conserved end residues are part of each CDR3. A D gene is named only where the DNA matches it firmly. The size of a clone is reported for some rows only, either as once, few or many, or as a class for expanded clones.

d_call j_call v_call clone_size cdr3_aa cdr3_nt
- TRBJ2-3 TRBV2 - CASSGLGADTQYF TGTGCCAGCAGTGGTTTAGGGGCAGATACGCAGTATTTT
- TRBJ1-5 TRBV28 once CASSTGYQPQHF TGTGCCAGCAGTACGGGGTACCAGCCCCAGCATTTT
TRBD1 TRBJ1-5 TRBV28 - CASSFGTGGDQPQHF TGTGCCAGCAGTTTCGGGACAGGGGGCGATCAGCCCCAGCATTTT
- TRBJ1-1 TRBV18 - CASSPREGGNTEAFF TGTGCCAGCTCACCACGGGAGGGGGGAAACACTGAAGCTTTCTTT
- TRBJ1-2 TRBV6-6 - CASSKAGVEEGYTF TGTGCCAGCAGTAAGGCGGGGGTGGAGGAAGGCTACACCTTC
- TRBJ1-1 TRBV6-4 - CASSEGGGTEAFF TGTGCCAGCAGTGAGGGGGGGGGCACTGAAGCTTTCTTT
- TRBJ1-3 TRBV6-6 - CATTRGPSSGNTIYF TGTGCCACCACCAGAGGGCCCAGCTCTGGAAACACCATATATTTT
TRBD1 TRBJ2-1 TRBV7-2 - CASSLGVAGQGRDEQFF TGTGCCAGCAGCTTAGGAGTAGCAGGACAGGGGAGAGATGAGCAGTTCTTC
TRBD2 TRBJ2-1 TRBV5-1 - CASSSEGTSGVGSYNEQFF TGCGCCAGCAGCTCGGAAGGGACTAGCGGGGTCGGTTCCTACAATGAGCAGTTCTTC
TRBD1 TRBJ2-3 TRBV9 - CASSVVIQGGTDTQYF TGTGCCAGCAGCGTAGTAATCCAGGGGGGCACAGATACGCAGTATTTT
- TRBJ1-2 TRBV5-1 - CASSWAGGGGYTF TGCGCCAGCAGTTGGGCCGGAGGTGGCGGCTACACCTTC
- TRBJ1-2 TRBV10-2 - CASRGRGDYGYTF TGCGCCAGCAGGGGCAGGGGTGACTATGGCTACACCTTC
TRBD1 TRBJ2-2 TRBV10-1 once CASSGDRANTGELFF TGCGCCAGCAGCGGGGACAGGGCGAACACCGGGGAGCTGTTTTTT
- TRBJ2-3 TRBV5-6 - CASRPGVYFTDTQYF TGTGCCAGCAGACCAGGGGTGTATTTCACAGATACGCAGTATTTT
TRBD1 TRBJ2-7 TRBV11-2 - CASSPVGRTGSYEQYF TGTGCCAGCAGCCCGGTGGGCCGGACAGGGTCCTACGAGCAGTACTTC
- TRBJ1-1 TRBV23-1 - CASSCTYSRMNTEAFF TGCGCCAGCAGTTGCACGTACAGTAGAATGAACACTGAAGCTTTCTTT
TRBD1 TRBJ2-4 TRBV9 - CASSTRQGENIQYF TGTGCCAGCAGCACCCGACAGGGGGAAAACATTCAGTACTTC
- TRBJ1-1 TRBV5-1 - CASSSGPGGGPPKAEAFF TGCGCCAGCAGCAGTGGCCCCGGCGGGGGGCCTCCGAAGGCTGAAGCTTTCTTT
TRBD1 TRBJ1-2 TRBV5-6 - CASSTGTGLYGYTF TGTGCCAGCAGCACGGGGACAGGCCTCTATGGCTACACCTTC
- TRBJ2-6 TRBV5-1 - CASSFFPLTALDGANVLTF TGCGCCAGCAGCTTTTTCCCCTTGACAGCCCTGGACGGGGCCAACGTCCTGACTTTC
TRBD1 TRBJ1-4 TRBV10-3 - CAISAGQGGEKLFF TGTGCCATCAGCGCGGGACAGGGGGGCGAAAAACTGTTTTTT
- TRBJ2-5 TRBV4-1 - CASSQGGVEETQYF TGCGCCAGCAGCCAAGGCGGGGTCGAGGAGACCCAGTACTTC